This passage covers 3 T cell receptor beta chains from one sample sequenced in a study of blood T cell repertoires in COVID-19. Some clones are missing from TCRdb's copy, which holds only in-frame ones; the method was immunoSEQ multiplex PCR. The data contain some 520,000 clones, 89% of them singletons. The material sequenced was peripheral blood. Source of these receptors: a man aged 18 to 35 with COVID-19, enrolled during active disease.

The chain uses TRBV11-2 and TRBJ2-7; possibly TRBD2 for D (6 bases). The CDR3 covers 14 residues. CDR1 is SGHAT, CDR2 FQNNGV, per germline. V dropped 5 bases and J dropped 2 bases, with 13 bases sitting between them. The CDR3 DNA follows: TGTGCCAGCAGCGAACACTGGGGGGCCTACGAGCAGTACTTC. As protein: CASSEHWGAYEQYF.

The J gene is TRBJ1-5, the V gene TRBV12-5, with D uncertain. Per germline, CDR1 LGHNT and CDR2 FRNRAP. V lost 1 base and J 10 bases, leaving 11 bases between the germline ends. This CDR3 spans 13 amino acids. The CDR3 region has the DNA TGTGCTAGTGGTTTGGGGCGCCGGGATCCCCAGCATTTT. Its protein is CASGLGRRDPQHF.

The chain's CDR3 is CASSQYSNQPQHF. In DNA, the CDR3 is TGTGCCAGTAGCCAGTATAGCAATCAGCCCCAGCATTTT. The chain carries TRBV19 and TRBJ1-5; no reliable D call. This CDR3 spans 13 amino acids. V lost 6 bases to trimming and J lost 0 bases, with 6 bases between them. Germline V gene sequence: CDR1 LNHDA, CDR2 SQIVND (reference sequence).